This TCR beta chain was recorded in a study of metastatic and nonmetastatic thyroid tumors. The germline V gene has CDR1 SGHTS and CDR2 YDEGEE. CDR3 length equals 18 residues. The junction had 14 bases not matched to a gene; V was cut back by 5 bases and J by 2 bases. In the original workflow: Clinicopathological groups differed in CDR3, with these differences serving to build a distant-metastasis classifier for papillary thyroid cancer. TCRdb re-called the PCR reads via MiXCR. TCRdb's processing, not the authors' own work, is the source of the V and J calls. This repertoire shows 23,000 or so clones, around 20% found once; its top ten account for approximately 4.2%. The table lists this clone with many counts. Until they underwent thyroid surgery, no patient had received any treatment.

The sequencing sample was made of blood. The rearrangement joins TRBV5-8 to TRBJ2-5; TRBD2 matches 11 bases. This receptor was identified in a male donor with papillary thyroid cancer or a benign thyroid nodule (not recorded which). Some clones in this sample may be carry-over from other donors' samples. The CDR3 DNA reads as TGTGCCAGCAGGGAGGGACTAGCGGCTGGGGCGGTTCAAGAGACCCAGTACTTC. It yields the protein CASREGLAAGAVQETQYF.